This T cell receptor (beta chain) was recorded in a study of patients and donors after allogeneic stem cell transplantation. The table lists this clonotype with a few counts. MiXCR was run by TCRdb on the RT-PCR reads, yielding one entry per CDR3 protein. The data show approximately 220,000 distinct CDR3 sequences, with around 40% seen just once and roughly 10% held by the top ten. CDR1 is SQVTM, CDR2 ANQGSEA, per germline. Trimming shortened V by 4 bases and J by 9 bases, and 18 bases separated the two germline ends. This CDR3 has 13 residues. This receptor was identified in a human donor who was either an allogeneic HSCT recipient or a stem cell or donor lymphocyte infusion donor (not recorded which). It is not recorded whose cells these are; they may come from a transplant donor. This chain uses TRBV29-1 with TRBJ1-1, with no clear D. The sample was blood, either unsorted or a sorted T cell fraction (not recorded which). The CDR3 bases are TGCAGCGTTGTAGTAGAGACACTTAGCAAAGCTTTCTTT. Encoded protein: CSVVVETLSKAFF.